This T cell receptor (beta chain) was captured by sequencing in a study of blood T cells in healthy people across ages (dated by TCRdb to 2013 to 2016). Describing the broader study: In model experiments, roughly one uniquely barcoded TCR beta cDNA molecule per two T cells was captured by template switching. To avoid experimental bias, donors of different ages were distributed randomly across sequencing lanes. Age-related changes in TCR beta repertoire diversity were measured in the study by deep sequencing normalized with unique cDNA molecular identifiers. The study analyzed two additional independent replicas of 1 million unique cDNA reads from the same blood draw for two donors, one aged 18 to 30 and one aged 80 or older. The donors were split into four age groups: young (average about 16 years), middle-aged (more than 35), aged (approximately 60) and long-lived (approximately 89).

Library preparation used 5' RACE. Sequencing took place on an Illumina HiSeq 2500. A second PCR of about 7 to 12 cycles was run with a J-beta primer mix and a sample-barcoded 5' primer. A unique molecular identifier was introduced onto each TCR beta cDNA molecule by a template-switch 5' adaptor carrying 12 random nucleotides. Each sample yielded at least 3 million CDR3-containing paired-end reads. First-strand cDNA was synthesized from all RNA with the Mint cDNA synthesis kit, primed by a TRBC-specific oligonucleotide. Following uracil-DNA glycosylase treatment, all cDNA underwent a first 18-cycle PCR with the universal primers M1SS and BC2_uni_R. In the original analysis: Normalization of each sample was performed by random selection of 1 million high-quality reads, each carrying a distinct molecular identifier. Instead of being binned into consensus sequences, reads that shared molecular identifiers were thrown out. CDR3 identification, clonotype clustering and error correction used MiTCR with a Q25 quality threshold and the strictest error-elimination algorithm. A nonparametric unseen species model with Euler transformation was used to estimate lower-bound total TCR beta diversity. TCRdb cleaned the public reads at Q25 with fastp, built clones with MiXCR and kept in-frame beta chains. Identical CDR3 proteins give one entry, which carries the most common genes and DNA. TCRdb assigned the V and J calls; the authors' analysis was not used. This sample comprises 1.5 million to 2 million distinct CDR3 sequences, approximately 28% of them detected only once. About 7.7% of the sample lies in the top ten.

Systemically healthy Caucasian individuals from Russia, 35 to 40 in total and aged 6 to 90 years, were included as donors. Around 10 milliliters of peripheral blood were collected from each donor into EDTA-treated Vacutainer tubes. Ficoll-Paque density-gradient centrifugation was used to isolate PBMCs, with at least 6.5 million per sample. Trizol reagent was used to extract total RNA from the PBMCs, yielding at least 5 micrograms per sample. For every donor, an aliquot of PBMCs went through flow cytometry to measure the percentages of naive CD45RAhigh/CD27high T cells. What the study reported, not specific to this receptor: Because the CMV infection status of the donors was unknown, age-related changes in expanded clonotypes may potentially have been confounded. Since profiling was done on bulk unsorted PBMCs, naive and antigen-experienced compartments could not be conclusively compared. Compared with the aged group, the long-lived group had more naive CD4+ T cells, fewer expanded clones and increased TCR diversity, suggesting age selection. There was a strong correlation between observed TCR beta diversity and the percentage of naive T cells measured by flow cytometry. As age increased, observed TCR beta diversity per million T cells dropped in a roughly linear way, and a significant reduction was already evident by age 40. Total diversity estimates from one million sequenced T cells were considered lower bounds and underestimates.

The CDR3 spans 15 residues, from the cysteine through the phenylalanine. Of the read, only the CDR3 DNA is kept; its 45 bases are in frame from base 1. The germline ends are 11 bases apart after V is trimmed by 4 bases and J by 0 bases. Via the germline V gene, CDR1 is LGHNA and CDR2 YNFKEQ. This clonotype has only a few counts. Its antigen is not yet known. No qualities accompany the bases; no much larger clone lies one base away. In this chain, TRBV4-2 is recombined with TRBJ2-3, with no confident D gene call. This TCR came from a woman under 40 in good health. What was sequenced was blood. The bases are TGTGCCAGCAGCCCCTCGGTGGTTAGCACAGATACGCAGTATTTT. The translation is CASSPSVVSTDTQYF.